The rows below give T cell receptor beta chains drawn from one sample of a study of blood T cell repertoires in COVID-19. Only in-frame clones appear in the TCRdb table, and some are missing; sequencing was by immunoSEQ multiplex PCR. The table includes 200,000 to 300,000 clones, 86% detected once. Specimen: PBMCs or T cells enriched from blood (not recorded which). These receptors came from a young woman who had recovered from COVID-19. Both conserved end residues are part of each CDR3. Fields, in order: V gene, D gene, J gene, clone size, CDR3 DNA, CDR3 protein. D genes are given only for firm matches. For some rows the clone size is stated as once, few or many, or as a class when expanded; others skip it.

v_call: TRBV27; d_call: TRBD1; j_call: TRBJ1-6; clone_size: .; cdr3_nt: TGTGCCAGCAGTCCATACGACAGGGAGAATTCACCCCTCCACTTT; cdr3_aa: CASSPYDRENSPLHF
v_call: TRBV4-1; d_call: .; j_call: TRBJ1-1; clone_size: .; cdr3_nt: TGCGCCAGCAGCCAAGTCGGCGGTCCCCCTGAGAACACTGAAGCTTTCTTT; cdr3_aa: CASSQVGGPPENTEAFF
v_call: TRBV7-9; d_call: .; j_call: TRBJ1-1; clone_size: .; cdr3_nt: TGTGCCAGCAGCCAGGGTTTGTTCACTGAAGCTTTCTTT; cdr3_aa: CASSQGLFTEAFF
v_call: TRBV13; d_call: .; j_call: TRBJ2-1; clone_size: .; cdr3_nt: TGTGCCAGCAGCTTAGGGGGGTTAGCGTTGGGGTCCTACAATGAGCAGTTCTTC; cdr3_aa: CASSLGGLALGSYNEQFF
v_call: TRBV28; d_call: .; j_call: TRBJ2-7; clone_size: .; cdr3_nt: TGTGCCAGCATCCTGGCAGGGGCCCACTCCTACGAGCAGTACTTC; cdr3_aa: CASILAGAHSYEQYF
v_call: TRBV11-2; d_call: TRBD1; j_call: TRBJ1-4; clone_size: .; cdr3_nt: TGTGCCAGCAGCTTGTCTACAGGGGGCATGCCTGAAAAACTGTTTTTT; cdr3_aa: CASSLSTGGMPEKLFF
v_call: TRBV12-3/TRBV12-4; d_call: .; j_call: TRBJ2-5; clone_size: .; cdr3_nt: TGTGCCAGCAGCCGTGCCTTGGAGGGCCAGTACTTC; cdr3_aa: CASSRALEGQYF
v_call: TRBV15; d_call: TRBD1; j_call: TRBJ1-5; clone_size: .; cdr3_nt: TGTGCCACCAGCAGAGATGGACAGGAAAATCAGCCCCAGCATTTT; cdr3_aa: CATSRDGQENQPQHF
v_call: TRBV11-1; d_call: .; j_call: TRBJ2-2; clone_size: .; cdr3_nt: TGTGCCAGCAGCTTAGGTCTTGACACCGGGGAGCTGTTTTTT; cdr3_aa: CASSLGLDTGELFF
v_call: TRBV2; d_call: .; j_call: TRBJ1-1; clone_size: .; cdr3_nt: TGTGCCAGCAGTGAACACAGAATGAACACTGAAGCTTTCTTT; cdr3_aa: CASSEHRMNTEAFF
v_call: TRBV19; d_call: TRBD1; j_call: TRBJ1-1; clone_size: few; cdr3_nt: TGTGCCAGTAGTATCTCAGGACAGGGGCGGACTGAAGCTTTCTTT; cdr3_aa: CASSISGQGRTEAFF
v_call: TRBV7-2; d_call: TRBD1; j_call: TRBJ1-5; clone_size: .; cdr3_nt: TGTGCCAGCAGCTGGGGACAGGGGGACCGTCAGCCCCAGCATTTT; cdr3_aa: CASSWGQGDRQPQHF
v_call: TRBV27; d_call: TRBD2; j_call: TRBJ2-2; clone_size: .; cdr3_nt: TGTGCCAGCAGTTCACGGACTAGGTCCACCGGGGAGCTGTTTTTT; cdr3_aa: CASSSRTRSTGELFF
v_call: TRBV7-9; d_call: TRBD1; j_call: TRBJ2-7; clone_size: .; cdr3_nt: TGTGCCAGCAGTACAGGGGTGGGCGAGCAGTACTTC; cdr3_aa: CASSTGVGEQYF
v_call: TRBV18; d_call: TRBD2; j_call: TRBJ2-1; clone_size: .; cdr3_nt: TGTGCCAGCTCAATTCCCCGGACTAGCGGGAGCGATGAGCAGTTCTTC; cdr3_aa: CASSIPRTSGSDEQFF
v_call: TRBV11-3; d_call: .; j_call: TRBJ1-2; clone_size: .; cdr3_nt: TGTGCCAGCAGCTCTAGCGGTGTGGGTGGCTACACCTTC; cdr3_aa: CASSSSGVGGYTF
v_call: TRBV27; d_call: .; j_call: TRBJ2-1; clone_size: .; cdr3_nt: TGTGCCAGCAGTTTGGTAGCCCCCTTATTAAATGAGCAGTTCTTC; cdr3_aa: CASSLVAPLLNEQFF